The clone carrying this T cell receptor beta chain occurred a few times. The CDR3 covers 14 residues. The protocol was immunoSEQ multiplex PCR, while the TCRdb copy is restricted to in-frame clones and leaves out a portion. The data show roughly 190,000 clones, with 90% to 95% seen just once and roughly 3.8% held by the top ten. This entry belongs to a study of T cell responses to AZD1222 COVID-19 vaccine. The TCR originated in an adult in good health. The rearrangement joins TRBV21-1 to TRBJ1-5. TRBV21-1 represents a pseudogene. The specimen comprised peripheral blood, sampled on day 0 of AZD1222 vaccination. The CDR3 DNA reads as TGTGCCAGCACCCAAGGAGGGGTCAGTCAGCCCCAGCATTTT. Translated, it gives CASTQGGVSQPQHF.